Following are 32 T cell receptor beta chains from one sample sequenced in a study of cytomegalovirus exposure and HLA in healthy donors. PCR was performed using 60 Vbeta and 13 Jbeta primers. The repertoire was sequenced with immunoSEQ multiplex PCR; TCRdb's copy has only in-frame clones and lacks some. The table includes some 200,000 clones, roughly 80% detected once. The sequencing input was PBMCs. These receptors came from a man aged 35-49 years in good health and CMV-seronegative.

The chain combines TRBV5-1 with TRBJ1-3, with 8 bases that match TRBD1. V lost 4 bases to trimming and J lost 0 bases; unmatched junction nucleotides: 9. The CDR3 has 17 amino acids. Germline V gene data show CDR1 as SGHRS and CDR2 as YFSETQ. Here the CDR3 DNA reads TGCGCCAGCAGCCTGGAAGGGACAGGCGTCTCTGGAAACACCATATATTTT. Protein sequence: CASSLEGTGVSGNTIYF.

The V call is TRBV7-6, the J call TRBJ2-5; D perhaps matches TRBD1 (6 bases). CDR1 is SGHVS and CDR2 is FNYEAQ in the germline V gene. Trimming took off 4 bases at V and 3 bases at J, with 15 bases between the two ends. The CDR3 covers 15 residues. The CDR3: CASSSSDRYKETQYF. CDR3 nucleotides: TGTGCCAGCAGCTCCTCGGACAGATACAAAGAGACCCAGTACTTC.

The chain is built from TRBV14 and TRBJ1-1, with no clear D. CDR1 is SGHDN and CDR2 is FVKESK in the germline V gene. Trimming removed 4 bases at V and 3 bases at J, with 12 bases between. The length of the CDR3 is 14 residues. The CDR3 loop is CASSPRRRDTEAFF. The CDR3 coding sequence is TGTGCCAGCAGCCCCCGGCGGAGGGACACTGAAGCTTTCTTT.

This chain links TRBV6-1 with TRBJ2-1; 7 bases align to TRBD2. V was pared by 3 bases and J by 6 bases, with 5 bases of the junction left unmatched. The CDR3 totals 14 residues. Per the germline V gene, CDR1 is MNHNS and CDR2 is SASEGT. This CDR3 reads CASSDGGVPNEQFF. CDR3 DNA: TGTGCCAGCAGTGATGGGGGGGTTCCCAATGAGCAGTTCTTC.

This clone has just a few counts. The V gene is TRBV5-1, the J gene TRBJ1-1, with 10 bases lining up with TRBD1. Germline V gene sequence: CDR1 SGHRS, CDR2 YFSETQ. This CDR3 region has 16 residues. V lost 4 bases and J lost 2; bases outside the gene matches: 8. The CDR3 reads CASSRRDRGQNTEAFF. CDR3 bases: TGCGCCAGCAGCCGGCGTGACAGGGGGCAAAACACTGAAGCTTTCTTT.

This chain joins TRBV5-4 and TRBJ2-3; 7 positions match TRBD2. The CDR3 totals 14 residues. Looked up from germline, CDR1 is SGHNT and CDR2 is YYREEE (reference sequence). The V and J ends lost 7 bases and 3 bases, in that order; junction bases with no gene match: 8. CDR3 sequence (DNA): TGTGCCAGCGGGCGGGAGATTGGAACAGATACGCAGTATTTT. Protein product: CASGREIGTDTQYF.

This chain joins TRBV18 and TRBJ1-4; D not certain. Germline lookup yields CDR1 KGHSH and CDR2 LQKENI. V was pared by 2 bases and J by 0 bases, with 13 bases between. There are 17 residues in the CDR3. The CDR3 DNA reads as TGTGCCAGCTCACCAATGGGCAGCGGCGCAACTAATGAAAAACTGTTTTTT. As protein: CASSPMGSGATNEKLFF. The full variable domain, in which reference TRBV18 and TRBJ1-4 provide the parts outside the CDR3, is NAGVMQNPRHLVRRRGQEARLRCSPMKGHSHVYWYRQLPEEGLKFMVYLQKENIIDESGMPKERFSAEFPKEGPSILRIQQVVRGDSAAYFCASSPMGSGATNEKLFFGSGTQLSVL.

The V gene is TRBV7-8, the J gene TRBJ2-5; 12 bases align to TRBD2. The CDR3 spans 18 residues. Germline values: CDR1 SGHVS, CDR2 FQNEAQ. Germline trimming cut 0 bases from V and 6 bases from J; bases unmatched to any gene: 11. CDR3 sequence: CASSLAGLAGGPGKTQYF. The CDR3, as DNA: TGTGCCAGCAGCTTAGCCGGGCTAGCGGGAGGGCCGGGGAAGACCCAGTACTTC.

Written as DNA, the CDR3 is TGTGCCAGCAGCCAGACAGGGGCGACAGATACGCAGTATTTT. Residues: CASSQTGATDTQYF. This chain connects TRBV11-3 to TRBJ2-3, with 8 nucleotides matching TRBD1. With V trimmed by 5 bases and J by 3 bases, 4 bases remained unmatched. This CDR3 spans 14 amino acids. Germline-derived CDR1 and CDR2 are SGHNT and YENEEA.

The gene calls are TRBV2 and TRBJ2-7; the match to TRBD1 covers 7 bases. This CDR3 is built from 15 residues. The V gene's germline CDR1 is SNHLY and CDR2 FYNNEI. V dropped 1 base and J dropped 0; count of bases not matched to a gene: 3. In DNA, the CDR3 is TGTGCCAGCAGTGAAGGGGCAGGGGGCTCCTACGAGCAGTACTTC. It translates to CASSEGAGGSYEQYF.

The chain carries TRBV19 and TRBJ2-7, with a weak D call TRBD1 (5 bases). Germline lookup yields CDR1 LNHDA and CDR2 SQIVND (reference sequence). V was trimmed by 3 bases and J by 2 bases, leaving 11 bases between them. CDR3 length: 14 amino acids. CDR3 region: CASSIFGAPYEQYF. The CDR3 coding sequence is TGTGCCAGTAGTATCTTTGGGGCTCCCTACGAGCAGTACTTC.

The chain recombines TRBV11-2 with TRBJ2-3; D may be TRBD2 (5 bases). CDR3 length equals 15 residues. V was trimmed by 4 bases and J by 2 bases, leaving 13 bases between them. Germline V lookup: CDR1 SGHAT, CDR2 FQNNGV. CDR3 protein: CASSYRGNPTDTQYF. The CDR3 DNA reads as TGTGCCAGCAGCTACAGAGGGAACCCCACAGATACGCAGTATTTT.

J is TRBJ1-6 and V is TRBV15; tentatively, D is TRBD1 (6 bases). There are 15 residues in the CDR3. V lost 4 bases and J 6 bases, leaving 13 bases between the germline ends. CDR1 and CDR2 (germline): LNHNV, YYDKDF (reference sequence). CDR3 loop: CATSTKQGSNSPLHF. In DNA, the CDR3 is TGTGCCACCAGCACTAAACAGGGCAGTAATTCACCCCTCCACTTT. Complete variable domain (other parts from reference TRBV15 and TRBJ1-6): DAMVIQNPRYQVTQFGKPVTLSCSQTLNHNVMYWYQQKSSQAPKLLFHYYDKDFNNEADTPDNFQSRRPNTSFCFLDIRSPGLGDTAMYLCATSTKQGSNSPLHFGNGTRLTVT.

The chain is built from TRBV7-2 and TRBJ1-1; D is uncertain. This CDR3 is 14 amino acids long. With 8 bases removed from V and 1 base from J, the gap between germline ends came to 14 bases. Germline V gives CDR1 SGHTA, CDR2 FQGNSA. CDR3 region: CASGLGISNTEAFF. The DNA for the CDR3 is TGTGCCAGCGGGCTCGGGATATCGAACACTGAAGCTTTCTTT.

CDR3: CASSFSGSTDTQYF. The CDR3 DNA reads TGTGCCAGCAGCTTTTCGGGAAGCACAGATACGCAGTATTTT. The chain has TRBV7-9 and TRBJ2-3, with D possibly matching TRBD2 (5 bases). The CDR3 is 14 amino acids. Germline CDR1 SEHNR, CDR2 FQNEAQ (reference sequence). V was pared by 3 bases and J by 0 bases, with 7 bases between.

The chain carries TRBV19 and TRBJ1-5; 10 bases match TRBD1. CDR1 and CDR2 from the germline V gene are LNHDA and SQIVND (reference sequence). This CDR3 is built from 16 residues. J was trimmed by 4 bases and V by 4 bases; bases with no gene match: 7. The CDR3 DNA reads as TGTGCCAGTAGTAGCCGGGACAGGGGCGCTAATCAGCCCCAGCATTTT. Protein sequence: CASSSRDRGANQPQHF.

The chain couples TRBV5-1 to TRBJ1-1; perhaps TRBD1 as D (5 bases). Trimming stripped 1 base from V and 3 bases from J, with 7 bases between. From germline, CDR1 is SGHRS and CDR2 YFSETQ. This CDR3 has 13 amino acids. CDR3: CASSLRGDTEAFF. In nucleotides, the CDR3 is TGCGCCAGCAGCTTGCGGGGGGACACTGAAGCTTTCTTT.

The sample holds one count of this clone. The V call is TRBV7-3, the J call TRBJ1-1; no definite D call. CDR3 size: 13 residues. Germline values: CDR1 SGHTA, CDR2 FQGTGA. Trimming shortened V by 2 bases and J by 2 bases, and 6 bases separated the two germline ends. CDR3 coding DNA: TGTGCCAGCAGCTTAGAGGAAAACACTGAAGCTTTCTTT. This codes for CASSLEENTEAFF.

About this clone: The sample contains more than one DNA sequence encoding this CDR3. V and J are TRBV6-6 and TRBJ1-5; D is undetermined. The CDR3 runs to 14 residues. V was trimmed by 6 bases and J by 5 bases, leaving 14 bases between them. Germline CDR1 is MNHNY and CDR2 is SVGAGI (reference sequence). CDR3 loop: CASSYVERDQPQHF. CDR3 nucleotide sequence: TGTGCCAGCAGCTACGTGGAGAGGGATCAGCCCCAGCATTTT.

This clone was observed a few times. The J gene is TRBJ1-3, the V gene TRBV25-1; no clear D gene. Germline V gene lookup returns CDR1 MGHDK and CDR2 SYGVNS. CDR3 length equals 13 residues. Trimming stripped 5 bases from V and 2 bases from J, with 7 bases between. CDR3 region: CASSKHAGNTIYF. In DNA form, the CDR3 reads TGTGCCAGCAGTAAACACGCTGGAAACACCATATATTTT. The full variable domain, completed using reference TRBV25-1 and TRBJ1-3, is EADIYQTPRYLVIGTGKKITLECSQTMGHDKMYWYQQDPGMELHLIHYSYGVNSTEKGDLSSESTVSRIRTEHFPLTLESARPSHTSQYLCASSKHAGNTIYFGEGSWLTVV.

This clone occurred a few times. This chain links TRBV4-1 with TRBJ2-7; 7 bases are a match to TRBD1. Per the germline V gene, CDR1 is MGHRA and CDR2 is YSYEKL. V lost 0 bases, J lost 4 bases, and 18 bases stayed unmatched. The CDR3 has 19 residues. CDR3 nucleotides: TGCGCCAGCAGCCAAGAACAGTTTGCAGCTAGGGGACAGATATACGAGCAGTACTTC. Translating it yields CASSQEQFAARGQIYEQYF.

This clone was found a few times. The chain combines TRBV7-2 with TRBJ2-1; TRBD2 might be the D (6 bases). The CDR3 is made up of 13 amino acids. Germline-derived CDR1 and CDR2 are SGHTA and FQGNSA. The ends were cut back, 5 bases at V and 8 bases at J, with 13 bases in the middle. The CDR3 protein is CASSPLTRDEQFF. The CDR3 DNA follows: TGTGCCAGCAGCCCCTTGACTAGAGATGAGCAGTTCTTC.

This chain uses TRBV7-2 with TRBJ2-7, with D possibly being TRBD2 (7 bases). The CDR3 extends over 13 amino acids. CDR1 is SGHTA, CDR2 FQGNSA, per germline. V was trimmed by 9 bases and J by 3 bases, leaving 15 bases between them. CDR3 amino acids: CASEVRGGYEQYF. The DNA for the CDR3 is TGTGCCAGTGAAGTAAGGGGGGGCTACGAGCAGTACTTC.

The chain uses TRBV13 and TRBJ1-3; D is ambiguous. The CDR3 is made up of 14 amino acids. The germline V gene has CDR1 PRHDT and CDR2 FYEKMQ (reference sequence). The ends were cut back, 0 bases at V and 0 bases at J, with 3 bases in the middle. CDR3 coding DNA: TGTGCCAGCAGCTTAGGCGGCTCTGGAAACACCATATATTTT. Translation gives CASSLGGSGNTIYF.

V usage is TRBV19 and J usage is TRBJ2-7; a possible D gene is TRBD2 (5 bases). The germline gives CDR1 LNHDA, CDR2 SQIVND (reference sequence). The CDR3 runs 13 residues. The V gene lost 3 bases and the J gene lost 7 bases, with 13 bases spanning the gap. DNA for the CDR3: TGTGCCAGTAGTATCTGGATAAGCGGTGAGCAGTACTTC. Amino acid sequence: CASSIWISGEQYF.

The chain couples TRBV15 to TRBJ1-4; D is uncertain. The length of the CDR3 is 16 residues. Germline V CDR1 and CDR2: LNHNV, YYDKDF (reference sequence). Trimming shortened V by 3 bases and J by 8 bases, and 19 bases separated the two germline ends. DNA of the CDR3: TGTGCCACCAGCAGGGCGCCAGCGGCCTCGGGGGAAAAACTGTTTTTT. As protein: CATSRAPAASGEKLFF.

This clone was seen a handful of times. The V and J genes are TRBV4-1 and TRBJ2-5; D call uncertain. This CDR3 region has 15 residues. V was trimmed by 1 base and J by 5 bases, leaving 14 bases between them. Germline lookup yields CDR1 MGHRA and CDR2 YSYEKL. The CDR3 coding sequence is TGCGCCAGCAGCCAAGGACTGGCACGTTGGGAGACCCAGTACTTC. This sequence encodes CASSQGLARWETQYF.

Only a few counts were recorded for this clone. The J gene is TRBJ1-5, the V gene TRBV19; D is possibly TRBD1 (6 bases). Looked up from germline, CDR1 is LNHDA and CDR2 is SQIVND (reference sequence). The germline V and J ends were trimmed by 6 bases and 1 base, with 10 bases remaining between them. The length of the CDR3 is 14 residues. This CDR3 is CASRPDRSNQPQHF. The CDR3 DNA follows: TGTGCCAGTAGACCCGACAGGAGCAATCAGCCCCAGCATTTT.

V usage is TRBV5-1 and J usage is TRBJ2-3; no reliable D call. Deletions cut 0 bases from V and 4 bases from J, with 6 bases between. In germline, CDR1 is SGHRS, CDR2 YFSETQ. The CDR3 has 13 residues. CDR3 sequence: CASSLAVADTQYF. DNA of the CDR3: TGCGCCAGCAGCTTGGCCGTCGCAGATACGCAGTATTTT.

The V and J genes are TRBV2 and TRBJ2-5, with no clear D. CDR1 SNHLY and CDR2 FYNNEI come from the germline V gene. V lost 0 bases, J lost 3 bases, and 8 bases lay in between. The CDR3 runs 14 residues. The CDR3 DNA is TGTGCCAGCAGTGAAGCGAGGCGCAAAGAGACCCAGTACTTC. Protein: CASSEARRKETQYF.

The chain carries TRBV4-1 and TRBJ2-3; D perhaps matches TRBD2 (6 bases). CDR3 length equals 15 residues. In germline, CDR1 is MGHRA, CDR2 YSYEKL. Trimming left V 1 base short and J 2 bases short, with 10 bases between. The DNA for the CDR3 is TGCGCCAGCAGCCAAGGGGGGAGGACCACAGATACGCAGTATTTT. Translation gives CASSQGGRTTDTQYF.

The sample holds a few counts of this clone. The genes are TRBV13 and TRBJ1-1; D remains ambiguous. Per the germline V gene, CDR1 is PRHDT and CDR2 is FYEKMQ (reference sequence). Trimming pared 5 bases from V and 1 base from J, leaving 8 bases between. This CDR3 contains 13 residues. CDR3 protein: CASSPEGNTEAFF. The CDR3 coding sequence is TGTGCCAGCAGCCCCGAGGGGAACACTGAAGCTTTCTTT.